This T cell receptor (beta chain) was captured by sequencing in a study of blood T cell repertoires in COVID-19. Sequenced by immunoSEQ multiplex PCR; TCRdb stores in-frame clones only, minus some. Counted here are approximately 210,000 clones, roughly 84% occurring once; the ten biggest clones make up less than 20%. Comments on this clone: One end of the junction does not line up with germline, which may come from a read error.

CDR1 SSHAT and CDR2 FNYEAQ come from the germline V gene (reference sequence). The CDR3 spans 13 residues. Sequencing was carried out using peripheral blood. The sequence was collected from a human donor in a cohort sampled during active COVID-19. This chain connects TRBV7-7 to TRBJ2-5; 9 nucleotides line up with TRBD1. The CDR3 DNA reads as TGTGCTAGCAGCTTGGACAGGGGTGAGACCCAGTACTTC. This codes for CASSLDRGETQYF.